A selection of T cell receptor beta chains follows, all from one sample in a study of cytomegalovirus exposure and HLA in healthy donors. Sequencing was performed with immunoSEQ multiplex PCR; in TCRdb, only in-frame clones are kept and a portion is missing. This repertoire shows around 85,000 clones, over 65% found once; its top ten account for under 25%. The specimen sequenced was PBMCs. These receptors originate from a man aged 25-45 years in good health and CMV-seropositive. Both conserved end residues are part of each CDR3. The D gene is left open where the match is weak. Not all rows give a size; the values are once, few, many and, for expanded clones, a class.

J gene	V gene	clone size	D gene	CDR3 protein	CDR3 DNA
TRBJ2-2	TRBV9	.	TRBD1	CASSLLGQGANTGELFF	TGTGCCAGCAGCCTCTTGGGACAGGGCGCGAACACCGGGGAGCTGTTTTTT
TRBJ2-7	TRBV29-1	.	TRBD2	CSVEDSKRELPYEQYF	TGCAGCGTTGAAGATTCTAAGCGGGAGTTGCCCTACGAGCAGTACTTC
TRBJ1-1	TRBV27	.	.	CASSTRLQGYTEAFF	TGTGCCAGCAGTACGCGATTACAGGGTTACACTGAAGCTTTCTTT
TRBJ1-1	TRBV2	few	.	CASTQGGGLAEAFF	TGTGCCAGCACTCAAGGGGGGGGTCTGGCTGAAGCTTTCTTT
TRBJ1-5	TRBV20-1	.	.	CSASEQEPQHF	TGCAGTGCTAGCGAACAGGAGCCCCAGCATTTT
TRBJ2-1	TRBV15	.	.	CATSSDPVSSYNEQFF	TGTGCCACCAGCAGCGATCCCGTGAGCTCCTACAATGAGCAGTTCTTC
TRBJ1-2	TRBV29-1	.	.	CSVHLGLLYGYTF	TGCAGCGTTCACTTGGGGCTTCTCTATGGCTACACCTTC
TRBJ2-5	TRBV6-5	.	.	CASSNSRGTEETQYF	TGTGCCAGCAGTAACTCCCGGGGGACGGAAGAGACCCAGTACTTC
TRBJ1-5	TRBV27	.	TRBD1	CASSLGQGGQPQHF	TGTGCCAGCAGTCTAGGACAGGGAGGTCAGCCCCAGCATTTT
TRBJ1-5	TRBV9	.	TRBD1	CARSDWTGSNQPQHF	TGTGCCAGGAGCGATTGGACAGGTAGCAATCAGCCCCAGCATTTT
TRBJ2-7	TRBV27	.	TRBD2	CATWAWTSGSYEQYF	TGTGCCACCTGGGCTTGGACTAGCGGATCCTACGAGCAGTACTTC
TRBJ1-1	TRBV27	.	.	CASSLTQFSEAFF	TGTGCCAGCAGTCTCACCCAGTTCTCTGAAGCTTTCTTT
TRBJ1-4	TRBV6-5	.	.	CASSYSRGNEKLFF	TGTGCCAGCAGTTACTCAAGGGGTAATGAAAAACTGTTTTTT
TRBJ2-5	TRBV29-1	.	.	CSVAESPQETQYF	TGCAGCGTTGCCGAGAGCCCCCAAGAGACCCAGTACTTC
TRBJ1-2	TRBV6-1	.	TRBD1	CASTEGTGGRPGYTF	TGTGCCAGCACCGAAGGGACAGGGGGACGGCCCGGCTACACCTTC
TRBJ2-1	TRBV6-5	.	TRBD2	CASTSPGTKGEQFF	TGTGCCAGCACCTCACCCGGGACTAAGGGTGAGCAGTTCTTC
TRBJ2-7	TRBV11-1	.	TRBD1	CASSFGGTGVYEQYF	TGTGCCAGCAGCTTTGGTGGGACAGGGGTTTACGAGCAGTACTTC
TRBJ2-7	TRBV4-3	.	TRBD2	CASSQETSGNQQYF	TGCGCCAGCAGCCAAGAGACTAGCGGGAATCAGCAGTACTTC
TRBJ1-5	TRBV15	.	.	CATSRDYSNQPQHF	TGTGCCACCAGCAGAGACTATAGCAATCAGCCCCAGCATTTT
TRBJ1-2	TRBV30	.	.	CASGISGGYTF	TGTGCCTCCGGTATAAGTGGTGGCTACACCTTC
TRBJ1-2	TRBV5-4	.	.	CASSLLREGYPF	TGTGCCAGCAGCTTGTTGAGGGAGGGCTACCCCTTC
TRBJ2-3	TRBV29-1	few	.	CSAPMWGGHESTDTQYF	TGCAGCGCCCCTATGTGGGGGGGCCACGAAAGCACAGATACGCAGTATTTT
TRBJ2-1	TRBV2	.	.	CASKGGEVSYNEQFF	TGTGCCAGCAAAGGGGGGGAGGTCTCCTACAATGAGCAGTTCTTC
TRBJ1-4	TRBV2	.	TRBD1	CASRDRFTTNEKLFF	TGTGCCAGCAGGGACAGGTTCACAACTAATGAAAAACTGTTTTTT
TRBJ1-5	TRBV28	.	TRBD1	CASSRWTGGGGNQPQHF	TGTGCCAGCAGCCGCTGGACAGGGGGAGGCGGCAATCAGCCCCAGCATTTT
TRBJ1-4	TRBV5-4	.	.	CASSSQGEEKLFF	TGTGCCAGCAGCTCACAGGGAGAGGAAAAACTGTTTTTT
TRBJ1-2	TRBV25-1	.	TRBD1	CASSELGTGFDYGYTF	TGTGCCAGCAGTGAATTGGGGACAGGGTTCGACTATGGCTACACCTTC
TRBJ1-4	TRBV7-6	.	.	CASSLAVGAGEKLFF	TGTGCCAGCAGCTTAGCGGTGGGCGCAGGGGAAAAACTGTTTTTT
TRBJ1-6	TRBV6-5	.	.	CASSSGGFQGSPLHF	TGTGCCAGCAGTTCGGGGGGTTTCCAGGGGTCACCCCTCCACTTT
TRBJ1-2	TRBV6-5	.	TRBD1	CASSYSGRGPSYGYTF	TGTGCCAGCAGTTACTCAGGCAGGGGGCCAAGCTATGGCTACACCTTC
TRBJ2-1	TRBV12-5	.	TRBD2	CASAGGGSSYNEQFF	TGTGCTAGTGCCGGGGGGGGAAGCTCCTACAATGAGCAGTTCTTC
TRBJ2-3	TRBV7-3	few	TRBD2	CASSAGRAGGTDTQYF	TGTGCCAGCAGCGCCGGCAGAGCGGGAGGCACAGATACGCAGTATTTT
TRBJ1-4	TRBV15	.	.	CATSRKGTTNEKLFF	TGTGCCACCAGCAGGAAGGGGACAACTAATGAAAAACTGTTTTTT
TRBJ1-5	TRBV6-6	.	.	CASSSVGLNQPQHF	TGTGCCAGCAGTTCCGTGGGACTCAATCAGCCCCAGCATTTT
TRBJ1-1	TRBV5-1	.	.	CASSLADSHLNTEAFF	TGCGCCAGCAGCTTGGCCGACAGCCACCTGAACACTGAAGCTTTCTTT
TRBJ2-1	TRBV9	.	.	CASSVAMWASSYNEQFF	TGTGCCAGCAGCGTAGCTATGTGGGCATCCTCCTACAATGAGCAGTTCTTC
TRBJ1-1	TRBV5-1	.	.	CASSLSPVNTEAFF	TGCGCCAGCAGCTTGTCCCCAGTGAACACTGAAGCTTTCTTT
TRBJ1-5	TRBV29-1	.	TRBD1	CSVADRGNQPQHF	TGCAGCGTCGCGGACAGGGGCAATCAGCCCCAGCATTTT
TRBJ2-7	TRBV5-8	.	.	CASSHREGYEQYF	TGTGCCAGCTCCCACAGGGAGGGCTACGAGCAGTACTTC
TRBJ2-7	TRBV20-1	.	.	CSATFPGEQYF	TGCAGTGCCACCTTCCCCGGCGAGCAGTACTTC
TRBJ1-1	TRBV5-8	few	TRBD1	CASHGQGMNTEAFF	TGTGCCAGCCATGGACAGGGAATGAACACTGAAGCTTTCTTT
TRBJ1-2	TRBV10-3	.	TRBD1	CAISGVGRGPYRDGYTF	TGTGCCATCAGTGGGGTTGGCAGGGGGCCATACCGGGATGGCTACACCTTC
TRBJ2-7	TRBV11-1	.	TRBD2	CASSLDLAGGYEQYF	TGTGCCAGCAGCTTAGACTTAGCGGGAGGGTACGAGCAGTACTTC